The rows below give T cell receptor beta chains drawn from one sample of a study of response to subunit inactivated influenza vaccine. TCRdb recomputed calls from the RT-PCR reads with MiXCR, one row per CDR3 protein. The sample includes about 800,000 distinct CDR3 sequences, 21% of them seen just once. This specimen was PBMCs from blood, taken more than 4 days after vaccination. These receptors all come from a man aged 50-60 years who received an inactivated influenza vaccine. Both conserved end residues are part of each CDR3. Each record gives: J gene, clone size, V gene, D gene, CDR3 length, CDR3 protein, CDR3 DNA. D genes are given only for firm matches. For some rows the clone size is stated as once, few or many, or as a class when expanded; others skip it.

TRBJ2-7 | NA | TRBV12-3/TRBV12-4 | NA | 14 | CASSFNAGIYEQYF | TGTGCCAGCAGTTTTAACGCGGGGATCTACGAGCAGTACTTC
TRBJ1-5 | NA | TRBV19 | NA | 16 | CASSTGTLSSNQPQHF | TGTGCCAGTAGTACTGGGACGTTAAGTTCCAATCAGCCCCAGCATTTT
TRBJ2-3 | few | TRBV20-1 | NA | 13 | CSATTQNTDTQYF | TGCAGTGCTACGACTCAGAACACAGATACGCAGTATTTT
TRBJ2-1 | NA | TRBV27 | TRBD2 | 18 | CASSPSRTSGRAYNEQFF | TGTGCCAGCAGTCCATCCCGGACTAGCGGGAGGGCCTACAATGAGCAGTTCTTC
TRBJ1-3 | many | TRBV4-2 | NA | 16 | CASSQGTGSSGNTIYF | TGTGCCAGCAGCCAAGGGACGGGGAGCTCTGGAAACACCATATATTTT
TRBJ2-1 | NA | TRBV12-3/TRBV12-4 | TRBD2 | 15 | CARNPPSGGAGEQFF | TGTGCCAGGAATCCCCCTAGCGGGGGGGCTGGGGAGCAGTTCTTC
TRBJ2-1 | NA | TRBV7-2 | NA | 14 | CASSQSVSNNEQFF | TGTGCCAGCAGTCAATCGGTGTCCAACAATGAGCAGTTCTTC
TRBJ2-7 | NA | TRBV28 | TRBD1 | 19 | CASSSTHIPDRVALYEQYF | TGTGCCAGCAGTTCCACCCATATCCCCGACAGGGTCGCGTTATACGAGCAGTACTTC
TRBJ2-2 | few | TRBV21-1 | NA | 17 | CASSKDGQVGDTGELFF | TGTGCCAGCAGCAAAGATGGCCAGGTCGGTGACACCGGGGAGCTGTTTTTT
TRBJ2-1 | few | TRBV20-1 | TRBD2 | 14 | CSARDPSGRAEQFF | TGCAGTGCTAGAGACCCTAGCGGGAGAGCTGAGCAGTTCTTC
TRBJ2-3 | few | TRBV4-3 | TRBD1 | 15 | CASSPRVRGPDTQYF | TGCGCCAGCAGCCCCCGAGTCAGGGGGCCAGATACGCAGTATTTT
TRBJ1-1 | few | TRBV4-3 | TRBD1 | 15 | CASTGGWNMNTEAFF | TGCGCCAGCACAGGGGGTTGGAACATGAACACTGAAGCTTTCTTT
TRBJ2-2 | few | TRBV6-1 | TRBD2 | 17 | CASSVLPGGQGTGELFF | TGTGCCAGCAGTGTCCTGCCGGGGGGGCAAGGAACCGGGGAGCTGTTTTTT
TRBJ2-3 | few | TRBV7-9 | NA | 15 | CASSLTVPSTDTQYF | TGTGCCAGCAGCTTAACGGTCCCCAGCACAGATACGCAGTATTTT
TRBJ2-1 | NA | TRBV10-3 | TRBD2 | 15 | CAIMREGRRRNEQFF | TGTGCCATCATGCGGGAGGGCCGGAGACGCAATGAGCAGTTCTTC
TRBJ2-1 | NA | TRBV7-3 | NA | 16 | CTSSLSGSSSYNEQFF | TGTACCAGCAGCTTAAGCGGATCGAGCTCCTACAATGAGCAGTTCTTC
TRBJ2-7 | many | TRBV6-2/TRBV6-3 | NA | 17 | CASSFNPISRIAYEQYF | TGTGCCAGCAGTTTCAACCCAATTTCCAGGATCGCCTACGAGCAGTACTTC
TRBJ2-2 | few | TRBV4-1 | NA | 15 | CASSQVTGNTGELFF | TGCGCCAGCAGCCAAGTGACAGGGAACACCGGGGAGCTGTTTTTT
TRBJ2-1 | NA | TRBV5-1 | NA | 15 | CASSPRVGADNEQFF | TGCGCCAGCAGCCCCCGGGTGGGGGCAGACAATGAGCAGTTCTTC
TRBJ2-5 | many | TRBV6-5 | NA | 14 | CASSYRAGDETQYF | TGTGCCAGCAGTTACCGTGCCGGAGATGAGACCCAGTACTTC
TRBJ2-7 | few | TRBV6-5 | TRBD2 | 14 | CASSYSSGGYEQYF | TGTGCCAGCAGTTACAGCAGCGGGGGCTACGAGCAGTACTTC
TRBJ1-1 | NA | TRBV10-3 | NA | 14 | CAISVHHMNTEAFF | TGTGCCATCAGTGTTCACCATATGAACACTGAAGCTTTCTTT
TRBJ2-7 | NA | TRBV5-1 | NA | 15 | CASRGGLTPTYEQYF | TGCGCCAGCAGAGGCGGACTGACACCCACCTACGAGCAGTACTTC
TRBJ1-4 | few | TRBV6-1 | NA | 15 | CASRSTGRETGKLFF | TGTGCCAGCAGAAGTACAGGGCGCGAAACGGGAAAACTGTTTTTT
TRBJ2-3 | NA | TRBV5-5 | NA | 15 | CASSPPPQGADTQYF | TGTGCCAGCAGCCCACCCCCTCAGGGAGCCGATACGCAGTATTTT
TRBJ1-4 | few | TRBV20-1 | TRBD1 | 13 | CSAFKGQGEKLFF | TGCAGTGCTTTTAAGGGACAGGGGGAAAAACTGTTTTTT
TRBJ2-5 | few | TRBV5-1 | TRBD1 | 14 | CASAGTGGPETQYF | TGCGCCAGCGCCGGGACAGGGGGACCAGAGACCCAGTACTTC
TRBJ2-3 | once | TRBV6-2/TRBV6-3 | TRBD1 | 19 | CASSYRGQGWLKNTDTQYF | TGTGCCAGCAGTTACAGGGGACAGGGGTGGCTAAAAAACACAGATACGCAGTATTTT
TRBJ2-7 | NA | TRBV24-1 | NA | 14 | CATSDPYKNYEQYF | TGTGCCACCAGTGACCCATATAAAAACTACGAGCAGTACTTC
TRBJ2-2 | few | TRBV27 | NA | 16 | CASSLSITGNTGELFF | TGTGCCAGCAGTTTATCTATCACAGGGAACACCGGGGAGCTGTTTTTT
TRBJ2-1 | few | TRBV20-1 | TRBD2 | 13 | CSVLPSGRSEQFF | TGCAGTGTTCTGCCTAGCGGGAGGAGTGAGCAGTTCTTC
TRBJ2-7 | few | TRBV7-9 | TRBD1 | 17 | CASSSNRDRVGPYEQYF | TGTGCCAGCAGCTCAAACCGGGACAGGGTAGGTCCCTACGAGCAGTACTTC
TRBJ1-6 | NA | TRBV6-1 | NA | 15 | CASSESGPQGSPLHF | TGTGCCAGCAGTGAATCAGGGCCCCAAGGCTCACCCCTCCACTTT
TRBJ2-1 | few | TRBV11-2 | NA | 17 | CASTYPLVGLRLDEQFF | TGTGCCAGCACCTATCCCCTGGTGGGGCTTAGGCTTGATGAGCAGTTCTTC
TRBJ2-5 | NA | TRBV5-1 | TRBD2 | 18 | CASSLGLAGALYQETQYF | TGCGCCAGCAGCTTGGGACTAGCGGGGGCCTTGTACCAAGAGACCCAGTACTTC
TRBJ2-7 | few | TRBV20-1 | NA | 14 | CSASLGKGSYEQYF | TGCAGTGCTAGTCTGGGAAAAGGATCCTACGAGCAGTACTTC
TRBJ2-1 | few | TRBV6-1 | TRBD1 | 15 | CASSMDRFTYNEQFF | TGTGCCAGCAGTATGGACAGGTTTACCTACAATGAGCAGTTCTTC
TRBJ2-7 | NA | TRBV7-8 | NA | 14 | CASSLLWGDYEQYF | TGTGCCAGCAGCTTACTTTGGGGGGACTACGAGCAGTACTTC
TRBJ2-1 | few | TRBV14 | TRBD1 | 15 | CASSLPGTGLVEQFF | TGTGCCAGCAGCCTTCCCGGGACAGGGCTGGTTGAGCAGTTCTTC
TRBJ2-1 | few | TRBV5-1 | TRBD2 | 15 | CASSEASGIYNEQFF | TGCGCCAGCAGCGAGGCTAGCGGGATATACAATGAGCAGTTCTTC